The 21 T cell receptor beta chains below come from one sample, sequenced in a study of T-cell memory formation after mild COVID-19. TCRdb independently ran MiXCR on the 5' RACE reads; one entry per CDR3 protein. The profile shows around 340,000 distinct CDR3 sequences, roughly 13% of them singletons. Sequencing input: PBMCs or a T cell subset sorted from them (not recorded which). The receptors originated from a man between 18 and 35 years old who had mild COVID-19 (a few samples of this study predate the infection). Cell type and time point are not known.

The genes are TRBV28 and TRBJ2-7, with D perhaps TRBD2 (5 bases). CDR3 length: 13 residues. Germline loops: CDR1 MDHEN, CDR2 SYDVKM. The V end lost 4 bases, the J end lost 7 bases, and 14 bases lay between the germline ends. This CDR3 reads CASSSGLDWEQYV. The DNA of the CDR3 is TGTGCCAGCAGTTCCGGACTCGACTGGGAGCAGTACGTC.

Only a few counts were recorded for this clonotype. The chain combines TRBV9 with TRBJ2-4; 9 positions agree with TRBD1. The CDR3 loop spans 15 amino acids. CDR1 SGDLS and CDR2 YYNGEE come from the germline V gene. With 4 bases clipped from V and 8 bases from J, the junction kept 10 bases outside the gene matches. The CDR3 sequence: CASSPLPGQGDIQYF. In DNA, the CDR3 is TGTGCCAGCAGCCCATTACCGGGACAGGGAGACATTCAGTACTTC.

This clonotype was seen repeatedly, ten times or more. The CDR3 loop reads CASSFRPDSSYNEQFF. The DNA of the CDR3 is TGTGCCAGCAGCTTCCGACCGGACTCCTCCTACAATGAGCAGTTCTTC. V usage is TRBV11-2 and J usage is TRBJ2-1; TRBD2 is a possible D gene (5 bases). The germline V and J ends were trimmed by 3 bases and 0 bases, with 12 bases remaining between them. The germline gives CDR1 SGHAT, CDR2 FQNNGV. This CDR3 has 16 residues.

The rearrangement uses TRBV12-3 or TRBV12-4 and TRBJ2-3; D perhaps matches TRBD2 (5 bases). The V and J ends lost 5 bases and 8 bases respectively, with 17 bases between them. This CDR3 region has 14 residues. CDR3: CASSTGLQHGTQYF. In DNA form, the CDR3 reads TGTGCCAGCAGTACCGGACTCCAGCACGGTACGCAGTATTTT.

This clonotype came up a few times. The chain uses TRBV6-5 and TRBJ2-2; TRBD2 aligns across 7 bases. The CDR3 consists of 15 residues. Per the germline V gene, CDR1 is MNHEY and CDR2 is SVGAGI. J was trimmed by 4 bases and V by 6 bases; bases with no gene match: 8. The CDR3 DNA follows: TGTGCCAGCAGGAGCCGACTAGCTCCCACCGGGGAGCTGTTTTTT. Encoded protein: CASRSRLAPTGELFF.

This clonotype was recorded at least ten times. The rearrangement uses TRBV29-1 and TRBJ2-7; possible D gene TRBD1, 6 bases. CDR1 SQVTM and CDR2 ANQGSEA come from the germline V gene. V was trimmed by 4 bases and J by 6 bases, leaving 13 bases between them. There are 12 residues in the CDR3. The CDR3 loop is CSVVGQGFEQYF. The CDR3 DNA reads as TGCAGCGTTGTGGGGCAGGGGTTCGAGCAGTACTTC.

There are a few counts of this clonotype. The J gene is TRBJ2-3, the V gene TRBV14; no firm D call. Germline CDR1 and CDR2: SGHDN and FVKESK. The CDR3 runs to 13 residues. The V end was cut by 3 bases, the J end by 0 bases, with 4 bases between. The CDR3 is CASSQKSTDTQYF. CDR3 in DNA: TGTGCCAGCAGCCAGAAAAGCACAGATACGCAGTATTTT.

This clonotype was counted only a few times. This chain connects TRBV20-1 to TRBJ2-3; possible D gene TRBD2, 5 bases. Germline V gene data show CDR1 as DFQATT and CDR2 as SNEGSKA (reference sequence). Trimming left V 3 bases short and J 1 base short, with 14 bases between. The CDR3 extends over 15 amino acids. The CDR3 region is CSARGYMEGTDTQYF. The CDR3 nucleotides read TGCAGTGCTAGGGGGTACATGGAGGGCACAGATACGCAGTATTTT.

This chain's CDR3 is CASRLDRVATEAFF. Here the CDR3 DNA reads TGTGCCAGCAGACTCGACAGGGTGGCCACTGAAGCTTTCTTT. The genes are TRBV6-5 and TRBJ1-1, with TRBD1 matching 7 bases. The CDR3 is made up of 14 amino acids. Germline V gene data show CDR1 as MNHEY and CDR2 as SVGAGI. The V and J ends lost 6 bases and 4 bases, in that order; junction bases with no gene match: 8.

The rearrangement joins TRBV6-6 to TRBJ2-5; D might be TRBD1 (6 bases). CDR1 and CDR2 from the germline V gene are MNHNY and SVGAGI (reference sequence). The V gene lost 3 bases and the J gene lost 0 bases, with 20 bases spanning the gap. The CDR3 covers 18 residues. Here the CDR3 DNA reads TGTGCCAGCAGTTATTCGAGGTCAGGGGAAGGCCACCAAGAGACCCAGTACTTC. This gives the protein CASSYSRSGEGHQETQYF.

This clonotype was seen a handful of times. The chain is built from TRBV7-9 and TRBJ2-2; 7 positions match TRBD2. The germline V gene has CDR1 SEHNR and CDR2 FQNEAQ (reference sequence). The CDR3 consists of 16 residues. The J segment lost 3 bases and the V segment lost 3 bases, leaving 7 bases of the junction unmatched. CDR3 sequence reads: CASSLYAGVDTGELFF. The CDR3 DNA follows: TGTGCCAGCAGCTTGTACGCGGGGGTCGACACCGGGGAGCTGTTTTTT.

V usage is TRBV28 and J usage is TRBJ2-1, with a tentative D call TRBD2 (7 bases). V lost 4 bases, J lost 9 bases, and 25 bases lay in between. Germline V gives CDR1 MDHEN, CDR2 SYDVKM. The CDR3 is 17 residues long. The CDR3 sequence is CASSYPDGGGPQGEQFF. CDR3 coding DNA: TGTGCCAGCAGTTACCCAGATGGGGGGGGGCCGCAGGGTGAGCAGTTCTTC.

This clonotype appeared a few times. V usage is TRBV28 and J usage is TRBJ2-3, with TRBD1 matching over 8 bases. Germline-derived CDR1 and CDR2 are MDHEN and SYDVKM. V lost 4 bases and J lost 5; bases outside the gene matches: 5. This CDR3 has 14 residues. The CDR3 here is CASSWSGGRDTQYF. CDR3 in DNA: TGTGCCAGCAGTTGGTCAGGGGGCAGAGATACGCAGTATTTT.

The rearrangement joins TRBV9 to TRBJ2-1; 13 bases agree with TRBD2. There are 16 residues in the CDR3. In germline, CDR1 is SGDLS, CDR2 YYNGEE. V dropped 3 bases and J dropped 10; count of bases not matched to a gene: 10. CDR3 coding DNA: TGTGCCAGCAGCGGGGGGACTAGCGGGGTCTCTGGGGAGCAGTTCTTC. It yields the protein CASSGGTSGVSGEQFF.

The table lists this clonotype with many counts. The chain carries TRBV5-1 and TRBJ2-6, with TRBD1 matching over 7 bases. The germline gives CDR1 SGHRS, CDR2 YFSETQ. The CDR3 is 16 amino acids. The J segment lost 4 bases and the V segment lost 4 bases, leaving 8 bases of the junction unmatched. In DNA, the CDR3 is TGCGCCAGCAGCGGTTCGACAGGGTCCGGGGCCAACGTCCTGACTTTC. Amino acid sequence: CASSGSTGSGANVLTF. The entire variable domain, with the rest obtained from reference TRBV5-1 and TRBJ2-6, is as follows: KAGVTQTPRYLIKTRGQQVTLSCSPISGHRSVSWYQQTPGQGLQFLFEYFSETQRNKGNFPGRFSGRQFSNSRSEMNVSTLELGDSALYLCASSGSTGSGANVLTFGAGSRLTVL.

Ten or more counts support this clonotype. CDR3: CSARDIASGDADTQYF. CDR3 in DNA: TGCAGTGCTAGAGATATAGCTAGCGGGGATGCAGATACGCAGTATTTT. This chain joins TRBV20-1 and TRBJ2-3; TRBD2 matches at 9 bases. Trimming took 0 bases from V and 4 from J; bases not matched to a gene: 8. Germline CDR1 is DFQATT and CDR2 is SNEGSKA (reference sequence). CDR3 length: 16 amino acids.

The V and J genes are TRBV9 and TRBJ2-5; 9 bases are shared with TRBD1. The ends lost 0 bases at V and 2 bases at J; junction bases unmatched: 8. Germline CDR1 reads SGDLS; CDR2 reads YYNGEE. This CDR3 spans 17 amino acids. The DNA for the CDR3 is TGTGCCAGCAGCGTAGGCTCTCGGACAGGGGTGCAAGAGACCCAGTACTTC. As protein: CASSVGSRTGVQETQYF.

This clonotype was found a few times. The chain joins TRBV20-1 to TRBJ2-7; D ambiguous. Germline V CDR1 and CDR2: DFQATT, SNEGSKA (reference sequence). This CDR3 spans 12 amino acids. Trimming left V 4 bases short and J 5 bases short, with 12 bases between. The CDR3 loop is CSATGRYNEQYF. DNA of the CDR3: TGCAGTGCTACCGGCAGGTACAACGAGCAGTACTTC.

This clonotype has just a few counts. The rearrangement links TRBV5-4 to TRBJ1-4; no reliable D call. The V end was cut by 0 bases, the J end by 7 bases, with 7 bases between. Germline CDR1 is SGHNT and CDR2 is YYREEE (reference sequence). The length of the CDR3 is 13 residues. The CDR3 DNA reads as TGTGCCAGCAGCTTGGTTCCGGGTGAAAAACTGTTTTTT. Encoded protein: CASSLVPGEKLFF.

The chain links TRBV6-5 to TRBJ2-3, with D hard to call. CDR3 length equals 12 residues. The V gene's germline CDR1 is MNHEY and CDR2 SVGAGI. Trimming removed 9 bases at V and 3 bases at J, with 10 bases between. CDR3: CASRGITDTQYF. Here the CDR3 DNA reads TGTGCCAGTCGTGGCATTACAGATACGCAGTATTTT.

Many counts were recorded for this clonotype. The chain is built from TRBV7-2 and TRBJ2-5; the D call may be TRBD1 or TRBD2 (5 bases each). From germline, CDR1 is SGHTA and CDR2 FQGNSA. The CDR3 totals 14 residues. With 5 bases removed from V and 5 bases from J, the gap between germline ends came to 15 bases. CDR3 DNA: TGTGCCAGCAGCGGACGAAGAGGGGTGGAGACCCAGTACTTC. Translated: CASSGRRGVETQYF.